Listed below are T cell receptor beta chains from one sample, sequenced in a study of T cells in Graves' hyperthyroidism and ophthalmopathy. MiXCR was run by TCRdb on the multiplex PCR reads, yielding one entry per CDR3 protein. The repertoire holds hundreds of thousands of distinct CDR3 sequences, with 15% to 18% as singletons. Source material: blood. These receptors all stem from a woman between 18 and 29 years old with Graves' hyperthyroidism. Each CDR3 is given with its conserved first and last residue. A D gene is named only where the DNA matches it firmly. Only some rows state a clone size, as once, few, many or a class for expanded clones.

v_call	d_call	j_call	clone_size	cdr3_aa	cdr3_nt
TRBV7-6	.	TRBJ2-5	.	CASSPRAQETQYF	TGTGCCAGCAGCCCTAGGGCCCAAGAGACCCAGTACTTC
TRBV5-1	.	TRBJ2-7	many	CASSPGILVDEQYF	TGCGCCAGCAGCCCAGGGATTTTAGTCGACGAGCAGTACTTC
TRBV10-3	TRBD2	TRBJ2-1	few	CAISGGTRGLGDEQFF	TGTGCCATCAGTGGTGGGACTAGAGGGCTGGGAGATGAGCAGTTCTTC
TRBV4-2	.	TRBJ2-4	.	CASSQWAAERVAKNIQYF	TGTGCCAGCAGCCAATGGGCGGCAGAAAGGGTAGCCAAAAACATTCAGTACTTC
TRBV7-9	.	TRBJ1-3	many	CASSSGRYTIYF	TGTGCCAGCAGTTCCGGGAGGTACACCATATATTTT
TRBV11-2	TRBD2	TRBJ2-7	many	CASSWEGYEQYF	TGTGCCAGCAGCTGGGAGGGGTACGAGCAGTACTTC
TRBV2	.	TRBJ2-7	many	CASSEMGLSSYEQYF	TGTGCCAGCAGTGAGATGGGACTCAGCTCCTACGAGCAGTACTTC
TRBV2	.	TRBJ1-3	.	CAGSDTNSGNTIYF	TGTGCCGGCAGTGATACGAATTCTGGAAACACCATATATTTT
TRBV5-1	.	TRBJ1-1	many	CASSSRIKNAEAFF	TGCGCCAGCAGCAGCAGGATCAAGAATGCTGAAGCTTTCTTT
TRBV2	TRBD2	TRBJ2-3	many	CASSDGASGGKSTQYF	TGTGCCAGCAGTGATGGGGCTAGCGGGGGCAAATCTACGCAGTATTTT
TRBV7-8	TRBD1	TRBJ1-2	.	CASSAFTGTGSNGYTF	TGTGCCAGCAGCGCGTTTACCGGGACAGGGTCTAATGGCTACACCTTC
TRBV12-3/TRBV12-4	.	TRBJ2-3	many	CATSRTDTQYF	TGTGCAACAAGCAGAACAGATACGCAGTATTTT
TRBV28	.	TRBJ1-1	many	CASSPTSWAEAFF	TGTGCCAGCAGCCCTACCAGTTGGGCTGAAGCTTTCTTT
TRBV15	.	TRBJ2-7	few	CATSSSREQYF	TGTGCCACCAGCAGTTCGAGAGAGCAGTACTTC
TRBV3-1	.	TRBJ2-5	many	CASTTIADQETQYF	TGTGCCAGCACCACGATAGCGGACCAAGAGACCCAGTACTTC
TRBV7-9	.	TRBJ1-1	few	CASSLDVGGSEAFF	TGTGCCAGCAGCTTAGATGTAGGGGGGAGTGAAGCTTTCTTT
TRBV6-1	.	TRBJ2-5	few	CASVLEGGTQETQYF	TGTGCCAGTGTTCTTGAGGGGGGGACCCAAGAGACCCAGTACTTC
TRBV4-1	.	TRBJ2-1	many	CASSQAPYNEQFF	TGCGCCAGCAGCCAAGCCCCCTACAATGAGCAGTTCTTC
TRBV5-1	.	TRBJ1-6	many	CASSSDSHNSPLHF	TGCGCCAGCAGCTCCGACAGTCATAATTCACCCCTCCACTTT
TRBV24-1	.	TRBJ1-1	many	CATSDSGRNTEAFF	TGTGCCACCAGTGATTCGGGACGGAACACTGAAGCTTTCTTT
TRBV19	.	TRBJ1-5	many	CASSIGANQPQHF	TGTGCCAGTAGTATTGGCGCGAATCAGCCCCAGCATTTT
TRBV27	TRBD1	TRBJ1-4	.	CASNKIGTGDEKLFF	TGTGCCAGCAATAAGATTGGGACAGGGGATGAAAAACTGTTTTTT
TRBV7-6	.	TRBJ2-5	.	CASSLDKSGRDPQETHYF	TGTGCCAGCAGCTTAGACAAGAGCGGACGAGACCCCCAGGAGACCCATTACTTC
TRBV29-1	TRBD1	TRBJ1-1	.	CSGDRGTEAFF	TGCAGCGGTGACAGGGGCACTGAAGCTTTCTTT
TRBV12-3/TRBV12-4	TRBD1	TRBJ2-5	.	CASSYRGLRGTQYF	TGTGCCAGCAGTTATAGGGGGCTAAGGGGGACCCAGTACTTC
TRBV19	.	TRBJ1-2	few	CASGSAGRAYGYTF	TGTGCCAGTGGATCGGCCGGCAGGGCCTATGGCTACACCTTC
TRBV5-1	.	TRBJ2-7	many	CASRAGDREQYF	TGCGCCAGCAGGGCAGGGGATCGCGAGCAGTACTTC
TRBV4-2	.	TRBJ1-1	few	CASSQDIRRHSDRFSEAFF	TGTGCCAGCAGCCAAGATATCCGGAGACACTCCGACCGGTTTTCTGAAGCTTTCTTT
TRBV2	TRBD2	TRBJ2-7	many	CANRVSSGRYEQYF	TGTGCCAACCGGGTATCTAGCGGGAGGTACGAGCAGTACTTC
TRBV20-1	.	TRBJ1-3	.	CSADSGNTIYF	TGCAGTGCCGACTCTGGAAACACCATATATTTT
TRBV7-9	TRBD1	TRBJ1-6	.	CASSSDRASYNSPLHF	TGTGCCAGCAGCAGTGACAGGGCGTCCTATAATTCACCCCTCCACTTT
TRBV6-1	.	TRBJ1-6	.	CASRRYRQFASPLHF	TGTGCCAGCAGACGATATAGACAATTCGCCTCACCCCTCCACTTT
TRBV20-1	TRBD2	TRBJ2-7	.	CSARMSGGGYEQYF	TGCAGTGCTAGAATGAGCGGGGGGGGATACGAGCAGTACTTC
TRBV7-9	TRBD2	TRBJ2-7	many	CASSSSREAPYEQYF	TGTGCCAGCAGCTCCTCCCGGGAGGCGCCCTACGAGCAGTACTTC
TRBV7-9	TRBD1	TRBJ1-4	many	CASSLGIGTGDEKLFF	TGTGCCAGCAGCTTAGGAATTGGGACAGGGGATGAAAAACTGTTTTTT
TRBV9	.	TRBJ2-2	few	CASSAPGQNTGELFF	TGTGCCAGCAGCGCACCGGGACAGAACACCGGGGAGCTGTTTTTT
TRBV7-2	TRBD1	TRBJ2-1	many	CASSLGQGAVNEQFF	TGTGCCAGCAGCTTAGGGCAGGGGGCTGTCAATGAGCAGTTCTTC
TRBV12-3/TRBV12-4	.	TRBJ1-1	.	CASSDGRNFEAFF	TGTGCCAGCAGCGATGGACGGAACTTCGAAGCTTTCTTT
TRBV20-1	.	TRBJ2-3	.	CSASKDTQYF	TGCAGTGCTAGCAAAGATACGCAGTATTTT
TRBV7-2	.	TRBJ1-2	few	CASSLEGRYTF	TGTGCCAGCAGCTTAGAGGGACGCTACACCTTC
TRBV20-1	.	TRBJ1-2	few	CSARERGAYGYTF	TGCAGTGCTAGAGAGAGGGGGGCCTATGGCTACACCTTC
TRBV28	.	TRBJ1-2	few	CASSLWGALSEAWPNYGYTF	TGTGCCAGCAGTTTATGGGGGGCTTTATCGGAGGCATGGCCTAACTATGGCTACACCTTC
TRBV7-9	TRBD1	TRBJ2-1	few	CASSLTPGTDNNEQFF	TGTGCCAGCAGCCTCACCCCCGGGACAGATAACAATGAGCAGTTCTTC
TRBV28	.	TRBJ2-7	many	CASSLQRIFGGQYF	TGTGCCAGCAGTCTACAGAGGATCTTCGGGGGGCAGTACTTC
TRBV6-2/TRBV6-3	TRBD1	TRBJ1-5	few	CASSYLRTGIGQPQHF	TGTGCCAGCAGTTACTTAAGGACAGGGATCGGTCAGCCCCAGCATTTT
TRBV11-2	.	TRBJ2-3	.	CASSPQGDYNTDTQYF	TGTGCCAGCAGCCCACAGGGGGACTACAACACAGATACGCAGTATTTT
TRBV6-1	.	TRBJ1-2	many	CASSENNEGHGGYTF	TGTGCCAGCAGTGAAAACAATGAGGGACACGGTGGCTACACCTTC
TRBV10-3	TRBD1	TRBJ1-1	.	CAIREQGNEGNTEAFF	TGTGCCATCAGGGAACAGGGGAATGAGGGGAACACTGAAGCTTTCTTT
TRBV6-5	.	TRBJ1-2	.	CASSYSSQSNYGYTF	TGTGCCAGCAGCTATTCGTCGCAGTCTAACTATGGCTACACCTTC
TRBV20-1	.	TRBJ1-1	.	CSARRKRGTEAFF	TGCAGTGCTAGACGGAAAAGAGGGACTGAAGCTTTCTTT
TRBV7-9	.	TRBJ2-7	many	CASSGWGGRSEQYF	TGTGCCAGCAGCGGATGGGGGGGGCGGAGTGAGCAGTACTTC
TRBV7-9	.	TRBJ2-1	.	CALTTQETYNEQFF	TGTGCCCTCACGACCCAGGAAACCTACAATGAGCAGTTCTTC
TRBV29-1	TRBD1	TRBJ1-1	many	CSVGGQRNTEAFF	TGCAGCGTTGGGGGACAGAGGAACACTGAAGCTTTCTTT
TRBV2	TRBD1	TRBJ2-2	many	CASRHPGQGVIGELFF	TGTGCCAGCAGACACCCGGGACAGGGGGTCATCGGGGAGCTGTTTTTT
TRBV11-3	.	TRBJ2-1	many	CASSLGDGSYNEQFF	TGTGCCAGCAGCTTAGGTGATGGGAGCTACAATGAGCAGTTCTTC
TRBV3-1	TRBD2	TRBJ2-1	.	CASSHRGLATSYEQFF	TGTGCCAGCAGCCACCGCGGACTAGCCACCTCCTACGAGCAGTTCTTC
TRBV3-1	.	TRBJ2-7	many	CASSPASEQYF	TGTGCCAGCAGCCCCGCTAGCGAGCAGTACTTC